These 22 T cell receptor beta chains came from one sample sequenced in a study of T cells in Graves' hyperthyroidism and ophthalmopathy (dated by TCRdb to the late 2010s). Libraries were made using multiplex PCR. The sequencer was an Illumina HiSeq 2000. The TCR beta CDR3 regions were amplified from RNA transcripts. The TCR CDR3 was subjected to a first round of RT-PCR using the HTBI primer set and the Qiagen OneStep RT-PCR kit. TCRdb reprocessed the public reads (quality trimming at Q25 with fastp, clone calling with MiXCR) and kept in-frame beta chains. When rows share a CDR3 protein, they turn into one entry using the most common DNA and genes. Across this sample there are some 490,000 distinct CDR3 sequences, with 20% to 25% seen only once. About half of the sample is held by the ten biggest clonotypes. The specimen sequenced was blood. These receptors were obtained from a woman aged 70-85 years with Graves' ophthalmopathy.

This clonotype was seen only a few times. The chain is built from TRBV28 and TRBJ1-5; 8 bases align to TRBD1. CDR1 is MDHEN, CDR2 SYDVKM, per germline. The CDR3 is 18 residues long. With V trimmed by 2 bases and J by 0 bases, 9 bases remained unmatched. In DNA, the CDR3 is TGTGCCAGCAGTTTAGTTGCAGGGGGCAGGTATAGCAATCAGCCCCAGCATTTT. Its translation: CASSLVAGGRYSNQPQHF.

This clonotype was seen only once. The chain is built from TRBV11-2 and TRBJ1-1; D is unclear. Trimming left V 5 bases short and J 2 bases short, with 15 bases between. Germline-derived CDR1 and CDR2 are SGHAT and FQNNGV. The CDR3 has 15 residues. CDR3 sequence (DNA): TGTGCCAGCAGCCCTATTCCAACAGTCAACACTGAAGCTTTCTTT. Protein product: CASSPIPTVNTEAFF.

There are a few counts of this clonotype. The chain is built from TRBV25-1 and TRBJ1-2, with D possibly being TRBD1 (5 bases). Per germline, CDR1 MGHDK and CDR2 SYGVNS. Trimming removed 2 bases at V and 4 bases at J, with 14 bases between. This CDR3 contains 15 residues. The CDR3 DNA reads TGTGCCAGCAGTGAAGGATGGGGCGGGAGCTATGGCTACACCTTC. Protein: CASSEGWGGSYGYTF.

Only a few counts were recorded for this clonotype. This rearrangement joins TRBV6-1 to TRBJ1-2; TRBD1 matches 9 bases. After removal of 9 bases from V and 4 bases from J, the junction contained 6 bases not matched to a gene. Germline CDR1 reads MNHNS; CDR2 reads SASEGT. This CDR3 is 13 amino acids long. The CDR3 DNA reads TGTGCCAGTTTGGACAGGGGATCCTATGGCTACACCTTC. It is translated as CASLDRGSYGYTF.

The V gene is TRBV7-8, the J gene TRBJ2-1; 11 positions agree with TRBD2. Trimming took 2 bases from V and 4 from J; bases not matched to a gene: 22. Germline V gene data show CDR1 as SGHVS and CDR2 as FQNEAQ. CDR3 length equals 22 residues. CDR3 loop: CASSLNQRGTGTSGIGYNEQFF. CDR3 nucleotide sequence: TGTGCCAGCAGCTTAAACCAAAGGGGGACCGGGACTAGCGGCATCGGGTACAATGAGCAGTTCTTC.

The V gene is TRBV7-9, the J gene TRBJ1-5, with 8 bases matching TRBD1. Trimming took 2 bases from V and 6 from J; bases not matched to a gene: 3. Germline loops: CDR1 SEHNR, CDR2 FQNEAQ (reference sequence). The length of the CDR3 is 14 residues. The CDR3 here is CASSLSGGSQPQHF. CDR3 DNA: TGTGCCAGCAGCTTATCAGGGGGCAGTCAGCCCCAGCATTTT.

This clonotype was observed many times. The chain links TRBV20-1 to TRBJ1-2; a weak D match, TRBD1 (6 bases). The germline V gene encodes CDR1 DFQATT and CDR2 SNEGSKA (reference sequence). The germline V and J ends were trimmed by 1 base and 0 bases, with 12 bases remaining between them. CDR3 length equals 15 residues. The CDR3 sequence is CSARGRTVANYGYTF. The CDR3 DNA sequence: TGCAGTGCTAGAGGGCGGACAGTCGCTAACTATGGCTACACCTTC.

The chain carries TRBV12-5 and TRBJ2-5; no reliable D call. This CDR3 is built from 15 residues. Germline V gives CDR1 LGHNT, CDR2 FRNRAP. The V gene lost 1 base and the J gene lost 4 bases, with 13 bases spanning the gap. The CDR3 DNA reads TGTGCTAGTGGTTTGGGGACCACAACTACAGAGACCCAGTACTTC. It specifies CASGLGTTTTETQYF.

In its sample, this clonotype was seen a few times. The V gene is TRBV6-1, the J gene TRBJ2-7; TRBD2 agrees at 13 bases. The CDR3 sequence is 17 residues long. Germline V lookup: CDR1 MNHNS, CDR2 SASEGT. V dropped 2 bases and J dropped 0; count of bases not matched to a gene: 4. CDR3 region: CASSETSGRDSSYEQYF. CDR3 DNA sequence: TGTGCCAGCAGTGAAACTAGCGGGAGGGATAGCTCCTACGAGCAGTACTTC.

This clonotype came up a few times. The V gene is TRBV19, the J gene TRBJ2-6; maybe TRBD1 (6 bases). CDR1 and CDR2 (germline): LNHDA, SQIVND (reference sequence). V gave up 3 bases and J gave up 1 base, with 13 bases separating them. The CDR3 sequence is 17 residues long. The CDR3 sequence: CASSIEQGLSGANVLTF. The CDR3 DNA follows: TGTGCCAGTAGTATCGAACAGGGTCTGTCTGGGGCCAACGTCCTGACTTTC.

The chain carries TRBV11-2 and TRBJ1-5, with D unresolved. Trimming removed 5 bases from V and 8 bases from J, with 19 bases in between. This CDR3 is 15 amino acids long. CDR1 is SGHAT and CDR2 is FQNNGV in the germline V gene. The CDR3 spells CASSPRRVPREPQHF. The CDR3 DNA reads as TGTGCCAGCAGCCCGCGACGGGTACCCCGGGAGCCCCAGCATTTT.

This rearrangement joins TRBV6-2 or TRBV6-3 to TRBJ2-1, with 7 bases aligning to TRBD1. The CDR3 runs 16 residues. Germline V gene lookup returns CDR1 MNHEY and CDR2 SVGEGT. The V segment lost 5 bases and the J segment 6 bases; nucleotides outside the gene matches: 13. The CDR3 DNA reads TGTGCCAGCAGTCCGATATCGGGACAGAGATCCAATGAGCAGTTCTTC. It codes for CASSPISGQRSNEQFF.

This rearrangement joins TRBV7-9 to TRBJ2-3; 10 nucleotides match TRBD2. This CDR3 is 19 amino acids long. Per the germline V gene, CDR1 is SEHNR and CDR2 is FQNEAQ (reference sequence). V lost 5 bases to trimming and J lost 1 base; unmatched junction nucleotides: 15. Written as DNA, the CDR3 is TGTGCCAGCAGCGGCCTACTTAGCGGGAGGTCTTGGGGCACAGATACGCAGTATTTT. Protein: CASSGLLSGRSWGTDTQYF.

This clonotype was seen a few times. The CDR3 DNA sequence: TGTGCCAGCAGCCAACTGAGGAACTATGGCTACACCTTC. Residues: CASSQLRNYGYTF. The chain employs TRBV7-2 and TRBJ1-2; D ambiguous. Trimming left V 5 bases short and J 2 bases short, with 9 bases between. The germline V gene has CDR1 SGHTA and CDR2 FQGNSA. This CDR3 has 13 amino acids.

V usage is TRBV24-1 and J usage is TRBJ2-3; D may be TRBD1 or TRBD2 (5 bases each). V was cut by 5 bases and J by 1 base, with 12 bases left in between. This CDR3 is built from 15 residues. From germline, CDR1 is KGHDR and CDR2 SFDVKD. CDR3 sequence reads: CATSGNRDRTDTQYF. Written as DNA, the CDR3 is TGTGCCACCAGTGGCAACCGGGACCGCACAGATACGCAGTATTTT.

This rearrangement joins TRBV12-3 or TRBV12-4 to TRBJ1-4, with 8 bases that match TRBD1. This CDR3 spans 15 amino acids. After removal of 3 bases from V and 4 bases from J, the junction contained 4 bases not matched to a gene. CDR3 in amino acids: CASSFRTGINEKLFF. In DNA, the CDR3 is TGTGCCAGCAGTTTCCGGACAGGGATTAATGAAAAACTGTTTTTT.

This clonotype has a count of ten or more. This chain links TRBV27 with TRBJ2-7; a weak D match, TRBD2 (6 bases). The CDR3 contains 14 residues. With 2 bases removed from V and 5 bases from J, the gap between germline ends came to 13 bases. The V gene's germline CDR1 is MNHEY and CDR2 SMNVEV (reference sequence). CDR3 sequence: CASSLGGTAHEQYF. DNA of the CDR3: TGTGCCAGCAGTTTAGGGGGGACCGCTCACGAGCAGTACTTC.

This CDR3 reads CASSSPGVGNEQFF. The CDR3 nucleotides read TGTGCCAGCAGCTCGCCGGGAGTCGGCAATGAGCAGTTCTTC. The rearrangement joins TRBV7-2 to TRBJ2-1, with D possibly TRBD2 on 6 matching bases. The length of the CDR3 is 14 residues. Germline lookup yields CDR1 SGHTA and CDR2 FQGNSA. Trimming stripped 4 bases from V and 6 bases from J, with 13 bases between. The variable domain in full, with the rest retrieved from reference TRBV7-2 and TRBJ2-1, is GAGVSQSPSNKVTEKGKDVELRCDPISGHTALYWYRQSLGQGLEFLIYFQGNSAPDKSGLPSDRFSAERTGGSVSTLTIQRTQQEDSAVYLCASSSPGVGNEQFFGPGTRLTVL.

The gene calls are TRBV7-9 and TRBJ1-2, with TRBD1 identical over 8 bases. The CDR3 spans 15 residues. V trimming: 5 bases; J trimming: 5 bases; junction bases outside the gene matches: 10. Germline V gene sequence: CDR1 SEHNR, CDR2 FQNEAQ (reference sequence). CDR3 nucleotide sequence: TGTGCCAGCAGCACTCAGGGCAGGGGGCTTTATGGCTACACCTTC. Its translation: CASSTQGRGLYGYTF.

The chain couples TRBV28 to TRBJ2-3; the D gene is possibly TRBD1 (5 bases). The V end was cut by 3 bases, the J end by 6 bases, with 10 bases between. The CDR3 covers 13 residues. Germline-derived CDR1 and CDR2 are MDHEN and SYDVKM. CDR3 sequence: CASSFSGYDTQYF. Written as DNA, the CDR3 is TGTGCCAGCAGTTTCTCAGGGTATGATACGCAGTATTTT.

The table lists this clonotype with many counts. The chain employs TRBV6-6 and TRBJ2-1, with no clear D. The V and J ends lost 1 base and 7 bases respectively, with 14 bases between them. The CDR3 is made up of 15 amino acids. CDR1 is MNHNY, CDR2 SVGAGI, per germline (reference sequence). CDR3 in DNA: TGTGCCAGCAGTTACTGGACCCTCGGAAGGAATGAGCAGTTCTTC. Its protein is CASSYWTLGRNEQFF.

This clonotype was seen only a few times. V gene TRBV27 combines with J gene TRBJ1-1; D gene ambiguous. V lost 4 bases and J 1 base, leaving 7 bases between the germline ends. This CDR3 comprises 13 residues. Per germline, CDR1 MNHEY and CDR2 SMNVEV (reference sequence). The CDR3 nucleotides read TGTGCCAGCAGTTGGTCGGGGAACACTGAAGCTTTCTTT. Its protein product is CASSWSGNTEAFF.